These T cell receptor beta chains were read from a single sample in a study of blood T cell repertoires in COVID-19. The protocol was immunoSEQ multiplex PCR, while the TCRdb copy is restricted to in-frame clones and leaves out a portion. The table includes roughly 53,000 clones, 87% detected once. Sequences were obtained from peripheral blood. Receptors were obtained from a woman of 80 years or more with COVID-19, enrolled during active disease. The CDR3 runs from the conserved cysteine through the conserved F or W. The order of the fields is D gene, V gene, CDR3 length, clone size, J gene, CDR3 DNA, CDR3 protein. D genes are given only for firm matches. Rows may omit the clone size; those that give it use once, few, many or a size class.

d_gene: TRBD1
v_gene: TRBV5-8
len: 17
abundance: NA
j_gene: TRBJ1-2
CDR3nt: TGTGCCAGCAGCTTGCCCACCACGAGGGGGCGAATATATGGCTACACCTTC
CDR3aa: CASSLPTTRGRIYGYTF

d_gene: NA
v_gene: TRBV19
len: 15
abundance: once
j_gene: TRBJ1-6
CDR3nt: TGTGCCAGTAGTATGCGAGGGGGAGCGAATTCACCCCTCCACTTT
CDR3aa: CASSMRGGANSPLHF

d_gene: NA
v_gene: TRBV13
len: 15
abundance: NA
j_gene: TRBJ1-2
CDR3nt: TGTGCCAGCAGCTTAGGGAGGTGGGCTAACTATGGCTACACCTTC
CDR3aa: CASSLGRWANYGYTF

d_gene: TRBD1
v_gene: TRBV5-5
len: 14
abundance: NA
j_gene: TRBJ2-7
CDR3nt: TGTGCCAGCAGCAGACCTCGGACAGGGTCCGAGCAGTACTTC
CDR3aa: CASSRPRTGSEQYF

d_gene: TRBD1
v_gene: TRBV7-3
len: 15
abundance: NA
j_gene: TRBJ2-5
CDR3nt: TGTGCCAGCAGGGAAACAGGGGGGACTGGGGAGACCCAGTACTTC
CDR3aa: CASRETGGTGETQYF

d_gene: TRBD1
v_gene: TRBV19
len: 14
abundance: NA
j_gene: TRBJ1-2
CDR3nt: TGTGCCAGTAGTATACGGGGACAGGGTTATGGCTACACCTTC
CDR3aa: CASSIRGQGYGYTF

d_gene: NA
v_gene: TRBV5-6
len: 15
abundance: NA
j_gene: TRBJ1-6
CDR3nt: TGTGCCAGCAGCCCCGGGGGACGGACAAATTCACCCCTCCACTTT
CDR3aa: CASSPGGRTNSPLHF

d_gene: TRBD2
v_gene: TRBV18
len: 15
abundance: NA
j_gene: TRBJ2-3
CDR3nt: TGTGCCAGCTCACCAAAAAGCGGGGGGGAAGATACGCAGTATTTT
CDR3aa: CASSPKSGGEDTQYF

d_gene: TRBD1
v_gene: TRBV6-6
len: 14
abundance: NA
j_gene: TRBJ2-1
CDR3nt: TGTGCCAGCAGCCGCCGGGACAGGGCCAATGAGCAGTTCTTC
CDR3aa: CASSRRDRANEQFF

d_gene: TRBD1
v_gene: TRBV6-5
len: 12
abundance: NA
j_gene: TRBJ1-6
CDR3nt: TGTGCCAGCAGGTACAGGGGTGGGCCCCTCCACTTT
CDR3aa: CASRYRGGPLHF

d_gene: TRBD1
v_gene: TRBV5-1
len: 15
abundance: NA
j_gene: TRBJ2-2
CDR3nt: TGCGCCAGCCGCCGACAGGGGGCGAACACCGGGGAGCTGTTTTTT
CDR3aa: CASRRQGANTGELFF

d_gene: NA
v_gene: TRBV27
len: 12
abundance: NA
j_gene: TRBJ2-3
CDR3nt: TGTGCCAGCAGTTTACGTGCAGATACGCAGTATTTT
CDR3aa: CASSLRADTQYF

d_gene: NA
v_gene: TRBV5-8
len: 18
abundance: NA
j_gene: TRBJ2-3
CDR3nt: TGTGCCAGCACCTCCGGTATGATAGCAATGTCTAGTTCGGATACGCAGTATTTT
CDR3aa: CASTSGMIAMSSSDTQYF

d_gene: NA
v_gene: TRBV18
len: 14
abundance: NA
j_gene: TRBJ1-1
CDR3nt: TGTGCCAGCTCACCCGACGGGAGGAACACTGAAGCTTTCTTT
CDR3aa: CASSPDGRNTEAFF

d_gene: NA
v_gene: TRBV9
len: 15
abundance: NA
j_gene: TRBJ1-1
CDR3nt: TGTGCCAGCAGCGTAGTATGGGGGGGGAACACTGAAGCTTTCTTT
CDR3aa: CASSVVWGGNTEAFF

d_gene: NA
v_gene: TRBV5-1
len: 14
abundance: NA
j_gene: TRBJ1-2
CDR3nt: TGCGCCAGCAGCTCCCTGACAGTGTTCTATGGCTACACCTTC
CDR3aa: CASSSLTVFYGYTF

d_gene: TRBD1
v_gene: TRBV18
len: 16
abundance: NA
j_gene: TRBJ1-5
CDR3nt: TGTGCCAGCTCACCAAGAGACAGGGGGCATGGTCAGCCCCAGCATTTT
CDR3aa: CASSPRDRGHGQPQHF

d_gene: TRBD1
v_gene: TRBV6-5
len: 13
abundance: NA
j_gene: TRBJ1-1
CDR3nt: TGTGCCAGCAGTTACACCTGGACAGGGGAAGCTTTCTTT
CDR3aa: CASSYTWTGEAFF

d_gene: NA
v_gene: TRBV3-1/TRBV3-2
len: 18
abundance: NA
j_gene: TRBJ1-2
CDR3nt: TGTGCCAGCAGCCAAACCTCCTGGGGGAGGGGAAGTGGCTATGGCTACACCTTC
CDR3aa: CASSQTSWGRGSGYGYTF

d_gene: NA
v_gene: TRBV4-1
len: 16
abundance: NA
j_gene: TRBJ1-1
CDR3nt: TGCGCCAGCAGCCAAGATGGGGCGGGGGGGAACACTGAAGCTTTCTTT
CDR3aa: CASSQDGAGGNTEAFF

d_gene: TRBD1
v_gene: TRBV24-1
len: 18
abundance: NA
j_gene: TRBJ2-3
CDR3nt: TGTGCCACCAGTGATTTACGGTATGGGACAGGGGTAACAGATACGCAGTATTTT
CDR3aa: CATSDLRYGTGVTDTQYF

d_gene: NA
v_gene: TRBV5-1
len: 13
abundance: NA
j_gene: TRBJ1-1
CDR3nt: TGCGCCAGCAGCCTGACAGTGAACACTGAAGCTTTCTTT
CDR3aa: CASSLTVNTEAFF

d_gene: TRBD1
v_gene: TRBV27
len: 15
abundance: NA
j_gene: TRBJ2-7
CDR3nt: TGTGCCAGCAGTCTATCGACAGGGGCAACCTACGAGCAGTACTTC
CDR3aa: CASSLSTGATYEQYF

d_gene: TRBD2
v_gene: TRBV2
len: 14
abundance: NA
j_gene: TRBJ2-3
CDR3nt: TGTGCCAACTCCCCGGGTTCTAGCGGAGATACGCAGTATTTT
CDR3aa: CANSPGSSGDTQYF

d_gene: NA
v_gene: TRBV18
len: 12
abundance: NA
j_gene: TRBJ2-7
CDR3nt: TGTGCCAGCTCAAGAGGGCTACGCGAGCAGTACTTC
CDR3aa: CASSRGLREQYF

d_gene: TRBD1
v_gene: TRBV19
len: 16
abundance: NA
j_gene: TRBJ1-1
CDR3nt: TGTGCCAGTATACTCGGACAGGGGCGAGCGAGCACTGAAGCTTTCTTT
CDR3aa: CASILGQGRASTEAFF

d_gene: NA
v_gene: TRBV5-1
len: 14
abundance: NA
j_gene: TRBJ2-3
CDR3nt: TGCGCCAGCAGCTTTGCTTCGGGAAGCGATACGCAGTATTTT
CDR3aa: CASSFASGSDTQYF